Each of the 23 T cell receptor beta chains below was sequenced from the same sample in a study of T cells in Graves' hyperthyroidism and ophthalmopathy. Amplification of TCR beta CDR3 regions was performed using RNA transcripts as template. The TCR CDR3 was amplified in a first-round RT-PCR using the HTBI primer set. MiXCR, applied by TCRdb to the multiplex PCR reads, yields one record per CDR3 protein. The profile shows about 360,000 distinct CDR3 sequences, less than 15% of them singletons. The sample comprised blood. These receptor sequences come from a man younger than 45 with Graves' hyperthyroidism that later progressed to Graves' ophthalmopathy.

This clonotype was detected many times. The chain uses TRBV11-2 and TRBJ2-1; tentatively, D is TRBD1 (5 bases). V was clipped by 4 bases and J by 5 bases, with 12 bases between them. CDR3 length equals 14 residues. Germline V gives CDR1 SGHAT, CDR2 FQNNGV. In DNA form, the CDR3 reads TGTGCCAGCAGCTGGGGCTCCTGGGACAATGAGCAGTTCTTC. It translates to CASSWGSWDNEQFF.

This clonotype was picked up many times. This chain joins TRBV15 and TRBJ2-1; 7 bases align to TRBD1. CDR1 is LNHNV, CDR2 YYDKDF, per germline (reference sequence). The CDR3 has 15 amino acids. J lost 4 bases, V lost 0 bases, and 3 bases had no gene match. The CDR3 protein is CATSREGGSYNEQFF. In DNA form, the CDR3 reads TGTGCCACCAGCAGAGAAGGGGGCTCTTACAATGAGCAGTTCTTC.

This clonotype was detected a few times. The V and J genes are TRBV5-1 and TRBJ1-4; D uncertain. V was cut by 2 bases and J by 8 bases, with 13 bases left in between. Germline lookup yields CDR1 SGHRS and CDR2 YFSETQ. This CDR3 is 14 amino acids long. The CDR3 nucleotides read TGCGCCAGCAGCTTTGGCCAAGGGCGAGAAAAACTGTTTTTT. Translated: CASSFGQGREKLFF.

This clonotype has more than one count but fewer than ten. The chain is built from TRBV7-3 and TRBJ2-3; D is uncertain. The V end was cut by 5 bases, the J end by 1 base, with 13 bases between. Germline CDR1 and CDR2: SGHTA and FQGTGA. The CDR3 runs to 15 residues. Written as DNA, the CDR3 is TGTGCCAGCAGCCCCAAACAGACGGGCACAGATACGCAGTATTTT. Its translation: CASSPKQTGTDTQYF.

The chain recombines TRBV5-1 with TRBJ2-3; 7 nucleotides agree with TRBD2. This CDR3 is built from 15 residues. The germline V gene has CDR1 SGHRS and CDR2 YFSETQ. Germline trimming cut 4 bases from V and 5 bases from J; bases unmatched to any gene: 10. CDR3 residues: CASSASGGLEDTQYF. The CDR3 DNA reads TGCGCCAGCAGCGCTAGCGGTGGACTTGAAGATACGCAGTATTTT.

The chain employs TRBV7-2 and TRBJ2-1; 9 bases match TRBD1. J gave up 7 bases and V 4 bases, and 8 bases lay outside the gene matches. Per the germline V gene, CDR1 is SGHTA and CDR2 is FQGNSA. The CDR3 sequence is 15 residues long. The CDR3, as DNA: TGTGCCAGCAGCTCCCGGGACAGGGACAGAAATGAGCAGTTCTTC. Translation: CASSSRDRDRNEQFF.

The CDR3 loop reads CASSYSAFKGAYNEQFF. The CDR3 bases are TGTGCCAGCAGTTACTCCGCCTTTAAGGGAGCCTACAATGAGCAGTTCTTC. The chain has TRBV6-5 and TRBJ2-1; perhaps TRBD2 as D (5 bases). This CDR3 is built from 17 residues. Germline CDR1 and CDR2: MNHEY and SVGAGI. V was cut by 0 bases and J by 2 bases, with 14 bases left in between.

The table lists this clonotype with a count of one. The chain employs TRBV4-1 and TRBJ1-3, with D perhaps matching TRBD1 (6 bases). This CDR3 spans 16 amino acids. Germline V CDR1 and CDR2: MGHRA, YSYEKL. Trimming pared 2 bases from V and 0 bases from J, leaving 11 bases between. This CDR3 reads CASSQIGGLSGNTIYF. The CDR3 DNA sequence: TGCGCCAGCAGCCAAATTGGGGGGCTCTCTGGAAACACCATATATTTT.

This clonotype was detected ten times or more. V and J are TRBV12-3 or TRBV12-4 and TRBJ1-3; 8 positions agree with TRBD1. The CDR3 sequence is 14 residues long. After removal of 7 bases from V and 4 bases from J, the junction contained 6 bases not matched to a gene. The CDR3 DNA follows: TGTGCCAGCATGCGACAGGGGTTGGGAAACACCATATATTTT. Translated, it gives CASMRQGLGNTIYF.

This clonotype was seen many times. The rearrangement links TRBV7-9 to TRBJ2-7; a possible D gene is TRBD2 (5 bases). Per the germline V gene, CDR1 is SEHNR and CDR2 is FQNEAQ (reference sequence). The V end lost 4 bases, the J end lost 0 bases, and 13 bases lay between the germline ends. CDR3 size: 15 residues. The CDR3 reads CASSSLGSSSYEQYF. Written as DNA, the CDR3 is TGTGCCAGCAGCTCGCTAGGGAGTAGCTCCTACGAGCAGTACTTC.

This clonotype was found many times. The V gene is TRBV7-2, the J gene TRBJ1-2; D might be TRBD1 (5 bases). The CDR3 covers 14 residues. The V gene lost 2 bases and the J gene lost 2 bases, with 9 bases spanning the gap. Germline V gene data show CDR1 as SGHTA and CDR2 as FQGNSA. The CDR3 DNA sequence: TGTGCCAGCAGCTTACTCGGGACCAACTATGGCTACACCTTC. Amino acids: CASSLLGTNYGYTF. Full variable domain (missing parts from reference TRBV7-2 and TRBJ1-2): GAGVSQSPSNKVTEKGKDVELRCDPISGHTALYWYRQSLGQGLEFLIYFQGNSAPDKSGLPSDRFSAERTGGSVSTLTIQRTQQEDSAVYLCASSLLGTNYGYTFGSGTRLTVV.

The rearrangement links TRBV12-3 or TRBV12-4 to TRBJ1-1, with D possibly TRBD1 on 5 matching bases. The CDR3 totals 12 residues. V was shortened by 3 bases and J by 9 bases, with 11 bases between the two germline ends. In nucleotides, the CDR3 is TGTGCCAGCAGTTTCGCCAGGGCGAAAGCTTTCTTT. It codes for CASSFARAKAFF.

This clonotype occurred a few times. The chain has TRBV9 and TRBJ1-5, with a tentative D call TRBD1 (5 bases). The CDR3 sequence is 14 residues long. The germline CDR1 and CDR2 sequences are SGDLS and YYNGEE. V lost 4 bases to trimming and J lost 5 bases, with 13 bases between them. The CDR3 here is CASSPDGADQPQHF. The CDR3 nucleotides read TGTGCCAGCAGCCCGGATGGGGCTGATCAGCCCCAGCATTTT.

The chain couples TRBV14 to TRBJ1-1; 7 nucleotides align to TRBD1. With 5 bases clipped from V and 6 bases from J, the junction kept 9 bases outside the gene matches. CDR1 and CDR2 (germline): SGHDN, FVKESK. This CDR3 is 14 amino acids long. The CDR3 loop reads CASSARQGGAEAFF. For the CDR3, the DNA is TGTGCCAGCAGCGCAAGACAGGGAGGCGCTGAAGCTTTCTTT.

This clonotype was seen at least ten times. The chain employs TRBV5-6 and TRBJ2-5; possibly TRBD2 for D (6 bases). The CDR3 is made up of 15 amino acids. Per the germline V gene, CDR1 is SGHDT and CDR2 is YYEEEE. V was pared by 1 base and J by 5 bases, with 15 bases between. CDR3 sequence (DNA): TGTGCCAGCAGCTTGTTTGGATTCAGCGGGGAGACCCAGTACTTC. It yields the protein CASSLFGFSGETQYF.

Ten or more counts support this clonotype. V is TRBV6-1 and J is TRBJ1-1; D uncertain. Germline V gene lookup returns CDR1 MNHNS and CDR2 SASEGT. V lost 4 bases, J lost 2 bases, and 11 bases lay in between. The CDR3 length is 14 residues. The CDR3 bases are TGTGCCAGCAGTGGATGGGCGGGTAACACTGAAGCTTTCTTT. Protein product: CASSGWAGNTEAFF.

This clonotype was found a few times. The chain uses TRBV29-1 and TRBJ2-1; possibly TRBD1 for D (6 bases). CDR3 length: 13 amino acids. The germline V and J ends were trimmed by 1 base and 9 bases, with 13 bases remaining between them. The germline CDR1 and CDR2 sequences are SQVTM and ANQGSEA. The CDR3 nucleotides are TGCAGCGTTGAAGTAGTACAGGGCGGTGAGCAGTTCTTC. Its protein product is CSVEVVQGGEQFF.

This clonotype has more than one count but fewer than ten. The CDR3 is CASSVGTGGIYNEQFF. CDR3 coding DNA: TGTGCCAGCAGCGTGGGGACAGGGGGCATTTACAATGAGCAGTTCTTC. The J gene is TRBJ2-1, the V gene TRBV9, with 12 positions matching TRBD1. The V segment lost 2 bases and the J segment 4 bases; nucleotides outside the gene matches: 4. The germline gives CDR1 SGDLS, CDR2 YYNGEE. This CDR3 spans 16 amino acids.

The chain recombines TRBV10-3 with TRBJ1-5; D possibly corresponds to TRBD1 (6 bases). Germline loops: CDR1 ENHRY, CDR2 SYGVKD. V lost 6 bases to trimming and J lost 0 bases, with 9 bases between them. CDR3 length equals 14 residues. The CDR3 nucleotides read TGTGCCATCAGCCAGGGGAGTAGCAATCAGCCCCAGCATTTT. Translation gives CAISQGSSNQPQHF.

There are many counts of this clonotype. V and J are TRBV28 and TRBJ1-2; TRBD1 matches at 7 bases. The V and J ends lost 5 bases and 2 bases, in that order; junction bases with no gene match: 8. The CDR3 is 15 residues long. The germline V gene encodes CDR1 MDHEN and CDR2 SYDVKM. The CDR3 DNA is TGTGCCAGCAGTACACCGGGACAGCCCAACTATGGCTACACCTTC. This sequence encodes CASSTPGQPNYGYTF.

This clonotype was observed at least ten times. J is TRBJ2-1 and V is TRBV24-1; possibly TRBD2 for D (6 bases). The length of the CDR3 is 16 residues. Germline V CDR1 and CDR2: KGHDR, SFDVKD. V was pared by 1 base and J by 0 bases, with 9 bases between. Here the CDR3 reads CATSDFRGNSYNEQFF. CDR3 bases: TGTGCCACCAGTGATTTCCGGGGGAACTCCTACAATGAGCAGTTCTTC.

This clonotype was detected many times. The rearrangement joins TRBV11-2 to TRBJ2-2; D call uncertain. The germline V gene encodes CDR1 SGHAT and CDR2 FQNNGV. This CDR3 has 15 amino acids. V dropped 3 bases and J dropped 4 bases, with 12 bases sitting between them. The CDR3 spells CASSLRISGTGELFF. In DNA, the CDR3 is TGTGCCAGCAGCTTGAGGATCTCGGGCACCGGGGAGCTGTTTTTT.

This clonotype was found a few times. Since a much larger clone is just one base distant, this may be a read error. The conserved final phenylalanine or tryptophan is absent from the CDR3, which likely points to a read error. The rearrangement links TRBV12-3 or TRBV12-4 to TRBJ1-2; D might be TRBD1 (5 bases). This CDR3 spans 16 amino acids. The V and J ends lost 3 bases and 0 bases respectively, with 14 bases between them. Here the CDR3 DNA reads TGTGCCAGCAGTTTTCCTGGGGCAGGACCTAACTATGGCTACACCCTC. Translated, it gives CASSFPGAGPNYGYTL.